The rows below give T cell receptor beta chains drawn from one sample of a study of shared clonotypes between healthy human individuals. Generated by immunoSEQ multiplex PCR, the TCRdb table keeps only in-frame clones and is missing some. In the table there are roughly 770,000 clones, around 96% of which are singletons. Sequenced: naive CD8+ T cells sorted from blood. These receptors were collected from a man aged 30-40 years in good health. CDR3s include the opening cysteine and the closing phenylalanine or tryptophan. Each record gives: D gene, J gene, V gene, CDR3 protein, CDR3 DNA. D genes are given only for firm matches.

>-|TRBJ2-7|TRBV11-2
CASSSHSDTYEQYF
TGTGCCAGCAGCTCACACAGCGATACCTACGAGCAGTACTTC
>TRBD1|TRBJ1-4|TRBV2
CASRTGGVANEKLFF
TGTGCCAGCAGAACAGGGGGAGTTGCTAATGAAAAACTGTTTTTT
>-|TRBJ2-7|TRBV4-1
CASSQRTGSSYEQYF
TGCGCCAGCAGCCAACGTACAGGGAGCTCCTACGAGCAGTACTTC
>-|TRBJ2-2|TRBV5-4
CASSLPGLPGDAGELFF
TGTGCCAGCAGCTTGCCAGGCCTACCGGGGGATGCCGGGGAGCTGTTTTTT
>TRBD2|TRBJ2-1|TRBV7-9
CASSLAGLARDEQFF
TGTGCCAGCAGCTTAGCCGGACTAGCGCGGGATGAGCAGTTCTTC
>-|TRBJ2-7|TRBV29-1
CSVALRGSYEQYF
TGCAGCGTTGCCTTGCGGGGATCCTACGAGCAGTACTTC
>-|TRBJ2-2|TRBV11-3
CASRDTSTGELFF
TGTGCCAGCAGGGACACGTCCACCGGGGAGCTGTTTTTT
>-|TRBJ1-2|TRBV30
CAWDGDDGYTF
TGTGCCTGGGACGGCGACGATGGCTACACCTTC
>TRBD1|TRBJ1-4|TRBV14
CASSPGQGGEVMIEKLFF
TGTGCCAGCAGCCCCGGACAGGGTGGCGAAGTAATGATTGAAAAACTGTTTTTT
>-|TRBJ2-2|TRBV29-1
CSVVNANTGELFF
TGCAGCGTTGTTAACGCGAACACCGGGGAGCTGTTTTTT
>-|TRBJ2-7|TRBV30
CAWSVLGVGEQYF
TGTGCCTGGAGTGTGTTAGGTGTGGGCGAGCAGTACTTC
>-|TRBJ1-1|TRBV7-9
CASSLDAGQAFF
TGTGCCAGCAGCTTAGATGCGGGACAAGCTTTCTTT
>-|TRBJ1-4|TRBV18
CASSPGPEGGPREKLFF
TGTGCCAGCTCACCAGGTCCCGAGGGCGGACCAAGGGAAAAACTGTTTTTT